This TCR beta chain was recovered during a study of CD8+ T cells in alopecia areata. Looking at the study overall: In an open-label trial, patients got 5 to 10 mg tofacitinib twice daily.

Sequencing used cDNA as its template, made by extracting RNA and reverse transcribing it. Here immunoSEQ multiplex PCR was the method, and the copy in TCRdb shows in-frame clones only, minus some. This sample yields over 150,000 clones, of which roughly 60% are seen a single time; roughly 1.7% belongs to the top ten. CDR1 is SQVTM, CDR2 ANQGSEA, per germline. Trimming stripped 7 bases from V and 6 bases from J, with 24 bases between. The length of the CDR3 is 16 residues. Sorting separated CD4+ and CD8+ T cells out of PBMCs. Sample: CD4+ T cells sorted from blood, taken at week 0. The rearrangement links TRBV29-1 to TRBJ2-2; D might be TRBD1 or TRBD2, each matching 5 bases. The sequence was obtained from a human donor with alopecia areata. The chain's CDR3 is CSAAPWDRTNSGELFF. The CDR3 nucleotides are TGCAGCGCCGCGCCCTGGGACCGAACTAACTCCGGGGAGCTGTTTTTT.